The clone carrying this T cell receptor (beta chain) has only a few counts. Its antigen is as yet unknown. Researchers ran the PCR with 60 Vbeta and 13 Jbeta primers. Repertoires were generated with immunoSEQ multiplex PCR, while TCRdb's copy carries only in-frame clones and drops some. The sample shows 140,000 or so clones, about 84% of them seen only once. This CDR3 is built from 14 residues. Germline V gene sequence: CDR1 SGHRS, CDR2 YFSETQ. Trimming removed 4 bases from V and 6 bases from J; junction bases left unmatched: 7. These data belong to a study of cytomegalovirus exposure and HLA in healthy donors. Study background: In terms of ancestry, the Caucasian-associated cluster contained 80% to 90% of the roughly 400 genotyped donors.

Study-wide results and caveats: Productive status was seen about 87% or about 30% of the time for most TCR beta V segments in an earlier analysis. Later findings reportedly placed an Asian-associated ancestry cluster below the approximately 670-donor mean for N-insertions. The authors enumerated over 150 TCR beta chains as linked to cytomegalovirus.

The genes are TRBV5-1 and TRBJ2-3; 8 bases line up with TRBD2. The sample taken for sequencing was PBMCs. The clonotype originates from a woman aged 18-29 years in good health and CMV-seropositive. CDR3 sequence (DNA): TGCGCCAGCAGCCTCGGGGGGGCATCGGATACGCAGTATTTT. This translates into CASSLGGASDTQYF.